Detailed here is one T cell receptor (beta chain). It has no known antigen specificity. Qualities for individual bases were not recorded, and no much larger clone is one base off. The collaborating institutions used their own protocols to collect whole blood in K2EDTA tubes. For TCRbeta analysis, collaborators shipped samples in one of three forms: frozen whole blood, isolated PBMCs, or DNA extracted from either of those sample types. TCRbeta CDR3 regions were amplified from genomic DNA using the immunoSEQ Assay, a bias-controlled multiplex PCR. Concerning the study's data processing: The number of nucleated cells in each sample was estimated from the amplification of reference gene primers within the assay. Sequence reads were collapsed and filtered to measure the absolute abundance of every unique TCRbeta CDR3 rearrangement. For each sample, productive Simpson clonality was calculated as the square root of Simpson's diversity index over productive rearrangements. TCRdb took this table from immuneACCESS and kept in-frame rearrangements with V and J called. Such tables lack part of the clones; where checked against another copy, unresolved V genes explain under half of the gap, and the rest is unexplained. V and J calls and clone size come straight from that table; D and trimming were deduced from the DNA. The sample profile shows 95,000 to 150,000 clones; about four fifths of them were found once. 3.5% to 5.5% of the sample is taken by the ten largest.

The entry originates in a study of blood T cell repertoires in COVID-19 (TCRdb year 2020). For the wider study: Samples covering the acute and convalescent phases of COVID-19 were provided by collaborators in the United States, Italy and Spain. The material from the prospective study consisted of cDNA or gDNA derived from T cells, B-cell-depleted T cells, or PBMCs. The dataset comprised deeply sampled blood TCRbeta repertoires from subjects exposed to, actively infected with, or recovered from COVID-19. The repertoires were released in a freely available public database intended as a resource for research on the immune response to SARS-CoV-2. Samples were obtained from the ongoing ImmuneRACE study (first 160 participants) and from over 1,000 subjects provided by 6 global collaborators. Nearly every sample came with metadata listing a de-identified subject ID, COVID-19 status, age in years and sex. Where available, HLA class I and class II types were taken from metadata supplied by the sample provider and were not determined by assay-based typing.

The V end gives up 4 bases and the J end 0 bases, leaving 3 bases in the junction not matched to a gene. Including cysteine and phenylalanine, the CDR3 has 14 amino acids. The only DNA kept is the CDR3, 42 bases in frame from the first base. CDR1 and CDR2 (SGHNT, YYREEE) derive from the germline V gene (reference sequence). Beyond this particular receptor, the publication reports: The quantity of clinical and demographic metadata differed by source and by participant and was supplied without curation.

The TCR originated in a woman aged 70-85 years with acute or convalescent COVID-19. Sequenced: peripheral blood. The V gene is TRBV5-4 and the J gene is TRBJ1-1; 7 of the junction bases match TRBD1. CDR3 region: CASSGGQLNTEAFF. The nucleotide sequence reads TGTGCCAGCAGCGGGGGACAGCTGAACACTGAAGCTTTCTTT.